These 26 T cell receptor beta chains originate from one sample sequenced in a study of blood T cell repertoires in COVID-19. Clones were read by immunoSEQ multiplex PCR, and TCRdb kept only the in-frame ones, dropping some. This sample has 100,000 to 150,000 clones, with 85% to 90% found just once. The sequencing sample was made of peripheral blood. The receptors here all came from a man aged 70-80 years with active or convalescent COVID-19.

The chain links TRBV21-1 to TRBJ2-7; the listed D gene, TRBD2, was not tested against the DNA. TRBV21-1 is listed as a pseudogene. The CDR3 extends over 20 amino acids. For the CDR3, the DNA is TGTGCCAGCAGCAAATGGAGGGCTCGTCAGGGACCCACCGATACCTACGAGCAGTACTTC. It translates to CASSKWRARQGPTDTYEQYF.

The chain uses TRBV18 and TRBJ1-1; D is unresolved. The CDR3 length is 13 residues. CDR1 and CDR2 from the germline V gene are KGHSH and LQKENI. The V end lost 0 bases, the J end lost 3 bases, and 5 bases lay between the germline ends. The CDR3 bases are TGTGCCAGCTCACCACCCGGGGACACTGAAGCTTTCTTT. This sequence encodes CASSPPGDTEAFF.

V is TRBV11-2 and J is TRBJ2-2; D is unclear. Germline CDR1 SGHAT, CDR2 FQNNGV. This CDR3 is built from 13 residues. V dropped 5 bases and J dropped 6 bases, with 10 bases sitting between them. The chain's CDR3 is CASSPNWSGELFF. CDR3 bases: TGTGCCAGCAGCCCCAACTGGTCCGGGGAGCTGTTTTTT. The complete variable domain, with remaining parts taken from reference TRBV11-2 and TRBJ2-2, reads EAGVAQSPRYKIIEKRQSVAFWCNPISGHATLYWYQQILGQGPKLLIQFQNNGVVDDSQLPKDRFSAERLKGVDSTLKIQPAKLEDSAVYLCASSPNWSGELFFGEGSRLTVL.

This clone was found a few times. This sequence joins TRBV11-2 and TRBJ2-1; D gene uncertain. V lost 5 bases and J lost 9, with 11 bases in between. The germline V gene encodes CDR1 SGHAT and CDR2 FQNNGV. The CDR3 is made up of 12 amino acids. CDR3 nucleotide sequence: TGTGCCAGCAGCCACGGCGGTGCTGAGCAGTTCTTC. It yields the protein CASSHGGAEQFF.

The chain uses TRBV7-2 and TRBJ2-7; D is uncertain. This CDR3 comprises 15 residues. Looked up from germline, CDR1 is SGHTA and CDR2 is FQGNSA. Trimming shortened V by 2 bases and J by 5 bases, and 16 bases separated the two germline ends. The CDR3 protein is CASSLWPSSPHEQYF. The CDR3, as DNA: TGTGCCAGCAGCTTATGGCCTTCGTCCCCCCACGAGCAGTACTTC. Looking up the rest from reference TRBV7-2 and TRBJ2-7 gives the full variable domain: GAGVSQSPSNKVTEKGKDVELRCDPISGHTALYWYRQSLGQGLEFLIYFQGNSAPDKSGLPSDRFSAERTGGSVSTLTIQRTQQEDSAVYLCASSLWPSSPHEQYFGPGTRLTVT.

This chain uses TRBV7-9 with TRBJ1-5, with 7 bases fitting TRBD1. After removal of 1 base from V and 2 bases from J, the junction contained 8 bases not matched to a gene. Germline assignment: CDR1 SEHNR and CDR2 FQNEAQ (reference sequence). The CDR3 is made up of 17 amino acids. CDR3: CASSLEPGGDGNQPQHF. The CDR3 DNA reads TGTGCCAGCAGCTTAGAGCCAGGGGGAGATGGCAATCAGCCCCAGCATTTT.

The J gene is TRBJ1-5, the V gene TRBV6-5; D unresolved. Trimming cost V 6 bases and J 7 bases, with 16 bases left between them. The CDR3 totals 14 residues. Germline CDR1 reads MNHEY; CDR2 reads SVGAGI. This CDR3 reads CASRAGLGGQPQHF. The CDR3, as DNA: TGTGCCAGCAGAGCTGGGCTGGGAGGGCAGCCCCAGCATTTT.

The chain carries TRBV6-1 and TRBJ1-5; D uncertain. The CDR3 spans 15 residues. Trimming cost V 2 bases and J 0 bases, with 8 bases left between them. Germline V gene sequence: CDR1 MNHNS, CDR2 SASEGT. The CDR3 DNA reads TGTGCCAGCAGTGAAAATAGAAATAGCAATCAGCCCCAGCATTTT. Translation gives CASSENRNSNQPQHF.

The rearrangement links TRBV18 to TRBJ1-4, with 7 nucleotides matching TRBD1. Trimming cost V 3 bases and J 0 bases; bases outside gene matches: 13. The length of the CDR3 is 19 residues. Germline assignment: CDR1 KGHSH and CDR2 LQKENI. CDR3 loop: CASSPIRTGYTATNEKLFF. The CDR3 DNA sequence: TGTGCCAGCTCACCCATTCGGACAGGCTATACTGCAACTAATGAAAAACTGTTTTTT.

The V and J genes are TRBV7-9 and TRBJ2-1, with a weak D call TRBD2 (5 bases). From germline, CDR1 is SEHNR and CDR2 FQNEAQ (reference sequence). This CDR3 is built from 17 residues. The V end lost 1 base, the J end lost 3 bases, and 16 bases lay between the germline ends. The CDR3 DNA sequence: TGTGCCAGCAGCTTAGGAGCTAGCCTACTCTTCTACAATGAGCAGTTCTTC. Its protein is CASSLGASLLFYNEQFF.

This chain uses TRBV7-9 with TRBJ2-5, with 14 nucleotides matching TRBD2. Germline-derived CDR1 and CDR2 are SEHNR and FQNEAQ (reference sequence). CDR3 length: 17 residues. The ends lost 5 bases at V and 1 base at J; junction bases unmatched: 6. In DNA form, the CDR3 reads TGTGCCAGCAGCCTCCTGACTAGCGGGAGGGCCCAAGAGACCCAGTACTTC. Translating it yields CASSLLTSGRAQETQYF.

J is TRBJ2-3 and V is TRBV6-4; TRBD2 matches 14 bases. The CDR3 spans 21 residues. Germline V gives CDR1 MRHNA, CDR2 SNTAGT. V lost 0 bases and J lost 3; bases outside the gene matches: 14. The CDR3 spells CASSDSLTGLAGVLTTDTQYF. Written as DNA, the CDR3 is TGTGCCAGCAGTGACTCTCTTACGGGACTAGCGGGAGTACTAACAACAGATACGCAGTATTTT.

CDR3 nucleotide sequence: TGTGCCAGCAGTTTGACTTCCGACAGCAGCAATCAGCCCCAGCATTTT. As protein: CASSLTSDSSNQPQHF. This sequence joins TRBV28 and TRBJ1-5; tentative D call: TRBD1 (5 bases). V lost 3 bases, J lost 1 base, and 13 bases lay in between. Germline V gives CDR1 MDHEN, CDR2 SYDVKM. This CDR3 is built from 16 residues.

In its sample, this clone was seen a few times. The chain recombines TRBV19 with TRBJ2-1; D possibly corresponds to TRBD1 (5 bases). The CDR3 is 12 amino acids. V shed 5 bases and J shed 10 bases, with 12 bases lying between them. Germline V gene data show CDR1 as LNHDA and CDR2 as SQIVND (reference sequence). The CDR3 reads CASSEQVGEQFF. CDR3 DNA: TGTGCCAGTAGTGAACAGGTAGGGGAGCAGTTCTTC.

J is TRBJ2-6 and V is TRBV2; D ambiguous. CDR3 size: 15 residues. V gave up 6 bases and J gave up 4 bases, with 13 bases separating them. Germline V lookup: CDR1 SNHLY, CDR2 FYNNEI. The CDR3 DNA reads TGTGCCAGCAGGAATAGCCCCGAGGGGGCCAACGTCCTGACTTTC. Translated, it gives CASRNSPEGANVLTF.

The chain recombines TRBV4-2 with TRBJ2-7, with TRBD1 as a possible D gene (5 bases). V dropped 3 bases and J dropped 3 bases, with 18 bases sitting between them. The CDR3 contains 16 residues. CDR1 and CDR2 (germline): LGHNA, YNFKEQ. The chain's CDR3 is CASSHPQTETYYEQYF. As DNA, the CDR3 is TGTGCCAGCAGCCACCCTCAGACAGAGACCTACTACGAGCAGTACTTC.

This chain links TRBV19 with TRBJ2-7; tentative D call: TRBD1 (5 bases). Trimming removed 3 bases at V and 2 bases at J, with 8 bases between. CDR1 LNHDA and CDR2 SQIVND come from the germline V gene (reference sequence). The CDR3 extends over 13 amino acids. Here the CDR3 reads CASSIAGTYEQYF. The CDR3 coding sequence is TGTGCCAGTAGTATTGCAGGGACCTACGAGCAGTACTTC.

The chain links TRBV30 to TRBJ2-7, with D tentatively TRBD2 (7 bases). Germline CDR1 reads GTSNPN; CDR2 reads SVGIG (reference sequence). The CDR3 is made up of 13 amino acids. V was cut by 2 bases and J by 4 bases, with 12 bases left in between. The CDR3 region is CAWSRGTTYEQYF. Written as DNA, the CDR3 is TGTGCCTGGAGTAGGGGGACTACATACGAGCAGTACTTC.

V usage is TRBV10-3 and J usage is TRBJ2-7, with 9 bases that match TRBD2. Germline V gives CDR1 ENHRY, CDR2 SYGVKD. This CDR3 is built from 14 residues. Trimming cost V 6 bases and J 3 bases; bases outside gene matches: 6. CDR3 region: CAISDSSGNYEQYF. The CDR3 DNA follows: TGTGCCATCAGCGATTCTAGCGGGAACTACGAGCAGTACTTC.

This clone was recorded only once. This chain connects TRBV18 to TRBJ2-7; 8 nucleotides align to TRBD1. The germline CDR1 and CDR2 sequences are KGHSH and LQKENI. CDR3 length: 15 residues. V lost 3 bases and J lost 2; bases outside the gene matches: 6. The CDR3 sequence: CASSPGTGLTYEQYF. CDR3 bases: TGTGCCAGCTCACCCGGGACAGGTCTAACCTACGAGCAGTACTTC. Complete variable domain (other parts from reference TRBV18 and TRBJ2-7): NAGVMQNPRHLVRRRGQEARLRCSPMKGHSHVYWYRQLPEEGLKFMVYLQKENIIDESGMPKERFSAEFPKEGPSILRIQQVVRGDSAAYFCASSPGTGLTYEQYFGPGTRLTVT.

This chain connects TRBV19 to TRBJ2-3; 8 bases line up with TRBD2. There are 14 residues in the CDR3. Trimming cost V 3 bases and J 1 base; bases outside gene matches: 0. Per the germline V gene, CDR1 is LNHDA and CDR2 is SQIVND (reference sequence). CDR3 loop: CASSMREGTDTQYF. In DNA form, the CDR3 reads TGTGCCAGTAGTATGCGGGAGGGCACAGATACGCAGTATTTT.

The chain is built from TRBV19 and TRBJ2-7, with 9 nucleotides matching TRBD1. The length of the CDR3 is 15 residues. V lost 5 bases to trimming and J lost 6 bases; unmatched junction nucleotides: 11. CDR1 is LNHDA, CDR2 SQIVND, per germline (reference sequence). The DNA for the CDR3 is TGTGCCAGTAGTGCTCCGGGACAGGGTCGGGGCGAGCAGTACTTC. Protein: CASSAPGQGRGEQYF.

V is TRBV7-8 and J is TRBJ2-6; 7 bases fit TRBD1. After removal of 4 bases from V and 0 bases from J, the junction contained 9 bases not matched to a gene. This CDR3 comprises 18 residues. From germline, CDR1 is SGHVS and CDR2 FQNEAQ. In nucleotides, the CDR3 is TGTGCCAGCAGCTCACCGGGACAGCAGAACTCTGGGGCCAACGTCCTGACTTTC. Amino acid sequence: CASSSPGQQNSGANVLTF.

This clone showed up just a few times. The chain is built from TRBV4-2 and TRBJ2-3; tentative D call: TRBD2 (6 bases). V was pared by 0 bases and J by 1 base, with 20 bases between. The germline V gene encodes CDR1 LGHNA and CDR2 YNFKEQ. The CDR3 spans 19 residues. CDR3 amino acids: CASSQDVSAGPYRTDTQYF. CDR3 sequence (DNA): TGTGCCAGCAGCCAAGATGTGAGCGCGGGACCATACCGCACAGATACGCAGTATTTT.

The V gene is TRBV7-9, the J gene TRBJ1-2; D call uncertain. The ends were cut back, 4 bases at V and 2 bases at J, with 5 bases in the middle. The CDR3 is 12 amino acids. Germline V gene data show CDR1 as SEHNR and CDR2 as FQNEAQ (reference sequence). CDR3 coding DNA: TGTGCCAGCAGCTCTGAGAACTATGGCTACACCTTC. Its protein product is CASSSENYGYTF.

The rearrangement links TRBV2 to TRBJ2-7; 12 bases are shared with TRBD2. Germline V gene lookup returns CDR1 SNHLY and CDR2 FYNNEI. The CDR3 runs 15 residues. Unmatched junction bases numbered 6, after V lost 6 bases and J lost 3 bases. The chain's CDR3 is CASRIPGLAGYEQYF. The CDR3 region has the DNA TGTGCCAGCAGAATTCCGGGACTAGCGGGCTACGAGCAGTACTTC.